This TCR beta chain was sequenced in a study of OX40 agonist ivuxolimab in advanced cancers. Here immunoSEQ multiplex PCR was the method, and the copy in TCRdb shows in-frame clones only, minus some. This sample has around 60,000 clones, with approximately 90% found just once. This clone showed up just once. CDR1 SGHRS and CDR2 YFSETQ come from the germline V gene. The CDR3 is 14 amino acids. V shed 4 bases and J shed 0 bases, with 11 bases lying between them. This clonotype was sampled from an adult with an advanced solid tumor such as melanoma, head and neck, liver or kidney cancer. The chain links TRBV5-1 to TRBJ2-7, with D possibly called TRBD1 or TRBD2 (5 bases each). The specimen comprised CD4+ or CD8+ T cells sorted from blood, sampled in a trial of the OX40 agonist ivuxolimab. The CDR3 protein is CASSPGRYSYEQYF. In nucleotides, the CDR3 is TGCGCCAGCAGCCCGGGACGGTACTCCTACGAGCAGTACTTC.